This record covers a single TCR beta chain. Its antigen is undetermined. Trimming at V came to 3 bases and at J to 5 bases, leaving 13 bases not matched to a gene. There are 17 residues in the CDR3. Germline-derived CDR1 and CDR2 are MGHDK and SYGVNS. The data belong to a study of OX40 agonist ivuxolimab in advanced cancers. The overall study: Patients receiving dose escalation had hepatocellular carcinoma, melanoma, renal cell or head and neck cancer. Of mixed ages from 23 to 79 and averaging approximately 60 years, the group was approximately 84% male. General study points: No determination was made of the antigen specificity of the expanded peripheral T cells. Partly responding patients at 0.1-3.0 mg/kg showed some of the smallest clonal expansion.

Method: immunoSEQ multiplex PCR; TCRdb's copy keeps in-frame clones and lacks some. The repertoire has approximately 100,000 clones, 90% of them found once; the top ten carry around 1.5%. The sample here was CD4+ or CD8+ T cells sorted from blood, taken in a trial of the OX40 agonist ivuxolimab. This TCR was sampled from an adult with an advanced solid tumor such as melanoma, head and neck, liver or kidney cancer. The chain is built from TRBV25-1 and TRBJ2-1; 7 nucleotides align to TRBD2. CDR3 amino acids: CASSDLGVGGFNNEQFF. The CDR3 DNA reads TGTGCCAGCAGTGATCTAGGGGTGGGGGGGTTCAACAATGAGCAGTTCTTC.